The present entry profiles one T cell receptor (beta chain) with its context. The authors' processing: Reference gene primer amplification gave estimated nucleated cell counts. TCRdb keeps only in-frame clones here, not all; method: immunoSEQ multiplex PCR. The DNA gave D and trimming, while V, J and clone size come from that table. The sample yields over 120,000 clones, roughly 80% seen once. The data derive from a study of blood T cell repertoires in COVID-19. Study summary: Some COVID-19 samples were acute and others convalescent; all came from the United States, Italy and Spain.

CDR3 length equals 12 residues. The J segment lost 4 bases and the V segment lost 4 bases, leaving 2 bases of the junction unmatched. Germline loops: CDR1 SGHDT, CDR2 YYEEEE. The receptor was derived from a man in his 70s who had recovered from COVID-19. This rearrangement joins TRBV5-6 to TRBJ2-7; 7 nucleotides align to TRBD1. Input material: peripheral blood. The CDR3 here is CASSPGQYEQYF. In nucleotides, the CDR3 is TGTGCCAGCAGCCCGGGACAGTACGAGCAGTACTTC.